One sample yielded the 14 T cell receptor beta chains listed below, sequenced in a study of type 1 and type 2 diabetes patients listed by TCRdb under 2016. Sequencing relied on an Illumina MiSeq. Genomic DNA from sorted T cell subsets served as template for TCRbeta CDR3 amplification. Multiplex PCR with 30 forward and 13 reverse primers amplified the TCRbeta CDR3 region. TCRdb's own reprocessing of the public reads used fastp at Q25 and MiXCR and kept productive beta chains. A single entry per CDR3 protein holds the most common genes and DNA from its merged rows. Across this sample there are about 270,000 distinct CDR3 sequences, with more than 40% seen only once. The leading ten clones occupy approximately 14% of the sample. The source material was peripheral blood mononuclear cells (PBMCs). These receptors all stem from a man aged 18 to 29 with type 2 diabetes.

CDR3 protein: CASSIGQGPSNEQFF. CDR3 DNA sequence: TGTGCCAGTAGTATCGGGCAGGGTCCCTCCAATGAGCAGTTCTTC. This chain joins TRBV19 and TRBJ2-1; D possibly corresponds to TRBD1 (5 bases). Germline V lookup: CDR1 LNHDA, CDR2 SQIVND (reference sequence). Trimming removed 3 bases from V and 6 bases from J, with 15 bases in between. CDR3 size: 15 residues.

This clonotype was observed a handful of times. CDR3 residues: CASSILGGTEAFF. CDR3 bases: TGTGCCAGTAGTATCTTGGGGGGGACTGAAGCTTTCTTT. The rearrangement joins TRBV19 to TRBJ1-1; a weak D match, TRBD1 (5 bases). The CDR3 contains 13 residues. Germline CDR1 reads LNHDA; CDR2 reads SQIVND (reference sequence). V lost 3 bases to trimming and J lost 5 bases, with 10 bases between them.

V gene TRBV5-5 combines with J gene TRBJ2-1; 7 positions match TRBD2. CDR1 and CDR2 (germline): SGHKS, YYEKEE (reference sequence). CDR3 length: 18 residues. V lost 4 bases to trimming and J lost 0 bases; unmatched junction nucleotides: 13. In DNA form, the CDR3 reads TGTGCCAGCAGCCTGGGTCATGGGGAGGGTAGCTCCTACAATGAGCAGTTCTTC. Its translation: CASSLGHGEGSSYNEQFF. The variable domain in full, with the rest retrieved from reference TRBV5-5 and TRBJ2-1, is DAGVTQSPTHLIKTRGQQVTLRCSPISGHKSVSWYQQVLGQGPQFIFQYYEKEERGRGNFPDRFSARQFPNYSSELNVNALLLGDSALYLCASSLGHGEGSSYNEQFFGPGTRLTVL.

The rearrangement joins TRBV20-1 to TRBJ2-1; D is unclear. Per germline, CDR1 DFQATT and CDR2 SNEGSKA (reference sequence). CDR3 size: 10 residues. V lost 6 bases and J lost 5, with 5 bases in between. The CDR3 DNA is TGCAGTGCAGGGAACAATGAGCAGTTCTTC. This sequence encodes CSAGNNEQFF.

This sequence joins TRBV19 and TRBJ1-1; D is uncertain. V was trimmed by 4 bases and J by 1 base, leaving 13 bases between them. Germline V gene sequence: CDR1 LNHDA, CDR2 SQIVND (reference sequence). The CDR3 is 15 residues long. DNA of the CDR3: TGTGCCAGTAGTAATATGAGGCGGTCGAACACTGAAGCTTTCTTT. Amino acid sequence: CASSNMRRSNTEAFF. The full variable domain, in which reference TRBV19 and TRBJ1-1 provide the parts outside the CDR3, is DGGITQSPKYLFRKEGQNVTLSCEQNLNHDAMYWYRQDPGQGLRLIYYSQIVNDFQKGDIAEGYSVSREKKESFPLTVTSAQKNPTAFYLCASSNMRRSNTEAFFGQGTRLTVV.

This clonotype was counted between two and nine times. This chain links TRBV30 with TRBJ1-2; tentatively, D is TRBD1 (5 bases). The CDR3 consists of 15 residues. Germline V lookup: CDR1 GTSNPN, CDR2 SVGIG (reference sequence). The V end was cut by 2 bases, the J end by 2 bases, with 15 bases between. Here the CDR3 DNA reads TGTGCCTGGAGTACTACAGGACGGAGAAACTATGGCTACACCTTC. It codes for CAWSTTGRRNYGYTF.

J is TRBJ2-3 and V is TRBV6-2 or TRBV6-3, with D perhaps TRBD2 (5 bases). The CDR3 sequence is 15 residues long. The germline CDR1 and CDR2 sequences are MNHEY and SVGEGT. The V end was cut by 2 bases, the J end by 4 bases, with 13 bases between. This chain's CDR3 is CASSYGPNGADTQYF. The CDR3 region has the DNA TGTGCCAGCAGTTACGGTCCCAACGGGGCAGATACGCAGTATTTT.

This clonotype was recorded a few times. V usage is TRBV10-3 and J usage is TRBJ2-7; D tentatively reads TRBD1 or TRBD2 (7 bases each). V was cut by 6 bases and J by 5 bases, with 20 bases left in between. The CDR3 covers 15 residues. The germline gives CDR1 ENHRY, CDR2 SYGVKD. The CDR3 DNA is TGTGCCATCAGCCCCTTGGCCAGGGGGGGTGACGAGCAGTACTTC. Protein product: CAISPLARGGDEQYF.

The V call is TRBV15, the J call TRBJ1-1; D is unclear. CDR1 is LNHNV, CDR2 YYDKDF, per germline (reference sequence). The CDR3 has 13 amino acids. V was clipped by 5 bases and J by 8 bases, with 15 bases between them. CDR3 in amino acids: CATSRPPVGEAFF. In DNA, the CDR3 is TGTGCCACCAGCCGTCCCCCAGTGGGCGAAGCTTTCTTT.

There are a few counts of this clonotype. The rearrangement links TRBV12-3 or TRBV12-4 to TRBJ2-3; D is perhaps TRBD2 (5 bases). The CDR3 consists of 15 residues. V lost 6 bases and J lost 4, with 17 bases in between. The CDR3 DNA reads TGTGCCAGCAGGCGGACTTCCCACCGCGCAGATACGCAGTATTTT. It specifies CASRRTSHRADTQYF.

This clonotype has just a few counts. V gene TRBV2 combines with J gene TRBJ1-1, with a weak D call TRBD1 (5 bases). The CDR3 is made up of 13 amino acids. Germline-derived CDR1 and CDR2 are SNHLY and FYNNEI. V lost 5 bases and J lost 1, with 8 bases in between. The CDR3 sequence is CASSRDRNTEAFF. The CDR3 DNA follows: TGTGCCAGCAGTCGCGACAGGAACACTGAAGCTTTCTTT.

This clonotype was detected a few times. This rearrangement joins TRBV20-1 to TRBJ2-5; 14 bases align to TRBD2. The CDR3 sequence is 16 residues long. The V segment lost 5 bases and the J segment 3 bases; nucleotides outside the gene matches: 8. Germline CDR1 and CDR2: DFQATT and SNEGSKA (reference sequence). The CDR3 DNA is TGCAGTGCTGGGACTAGCGGGAGAGAGTCTGAAGAGACCCAGTACTTC. It encodes CSAGTSGRESEETQYF.

V gene TRBV30 combines with J gene TRBJ1-4; the match to TRBD1 covers 7 bases. J was trimmed by 10 bases and V by 2 bases; bases with no gene match: 7. Germline V CDR1 and CDR2: GTSNPN, SVGIG (reference sequence). This CDR3 region has 13 residues. The CDR3 spells CAWSPGQAGKLFF. CDR3 coding DNA: TGTGCCTGGAGTCCCGGACAGGCGGGAAAACTGTTTTTT.

A note on this clonotype: A read error may produce the germline difference seen at one junction end. This chain joins TRBV6-5 and TRBJ2-3; perhaps TRBD1 as D (6 bases). Germline V gene data show CDR1 as MNHEY and CDR2 as SVGAGI. The CDR3 covers 15 residues. CDR3: CAISESQGRTDTQYF. CDR3 coding DNA: TGTGCCATCAGTGAGTCACAGGGACGCACAGATACGCAGTATTTT.